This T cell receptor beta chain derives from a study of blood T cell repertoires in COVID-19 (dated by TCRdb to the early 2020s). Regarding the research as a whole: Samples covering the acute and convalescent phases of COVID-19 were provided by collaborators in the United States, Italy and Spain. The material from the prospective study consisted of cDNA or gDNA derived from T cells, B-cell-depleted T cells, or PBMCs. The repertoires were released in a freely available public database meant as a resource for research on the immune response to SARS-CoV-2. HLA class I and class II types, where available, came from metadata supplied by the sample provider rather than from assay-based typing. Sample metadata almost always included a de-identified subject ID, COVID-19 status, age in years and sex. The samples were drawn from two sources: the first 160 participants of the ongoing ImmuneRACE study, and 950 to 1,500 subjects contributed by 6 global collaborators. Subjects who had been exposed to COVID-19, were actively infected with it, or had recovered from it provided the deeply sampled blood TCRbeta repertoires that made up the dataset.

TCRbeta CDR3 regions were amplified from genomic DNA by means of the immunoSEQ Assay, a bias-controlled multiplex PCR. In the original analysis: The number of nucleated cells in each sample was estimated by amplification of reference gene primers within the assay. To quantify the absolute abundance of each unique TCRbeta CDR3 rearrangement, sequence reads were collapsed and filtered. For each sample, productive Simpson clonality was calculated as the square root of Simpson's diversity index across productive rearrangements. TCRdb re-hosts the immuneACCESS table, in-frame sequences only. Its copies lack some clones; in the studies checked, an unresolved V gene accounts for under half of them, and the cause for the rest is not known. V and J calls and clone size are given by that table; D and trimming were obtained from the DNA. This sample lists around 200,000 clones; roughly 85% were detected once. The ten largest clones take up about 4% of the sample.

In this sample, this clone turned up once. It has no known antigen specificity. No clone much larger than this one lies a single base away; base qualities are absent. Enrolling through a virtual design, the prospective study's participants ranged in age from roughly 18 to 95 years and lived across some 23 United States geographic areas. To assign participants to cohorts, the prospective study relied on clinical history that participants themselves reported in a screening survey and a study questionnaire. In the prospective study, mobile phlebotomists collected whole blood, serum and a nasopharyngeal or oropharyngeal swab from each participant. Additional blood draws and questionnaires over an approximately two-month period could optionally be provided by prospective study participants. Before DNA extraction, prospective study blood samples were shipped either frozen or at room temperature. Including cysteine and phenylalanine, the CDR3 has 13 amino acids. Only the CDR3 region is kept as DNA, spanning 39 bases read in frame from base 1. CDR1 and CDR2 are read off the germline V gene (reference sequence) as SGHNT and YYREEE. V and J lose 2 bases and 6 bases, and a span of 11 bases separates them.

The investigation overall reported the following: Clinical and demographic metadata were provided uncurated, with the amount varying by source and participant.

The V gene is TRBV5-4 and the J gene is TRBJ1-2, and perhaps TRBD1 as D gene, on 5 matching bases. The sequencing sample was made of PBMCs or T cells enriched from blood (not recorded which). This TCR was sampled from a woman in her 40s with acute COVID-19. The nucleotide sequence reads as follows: TGTGCCAGCAGCTTAGTAGGGGATAATGGCTACACCTTC. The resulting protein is CASSLVGDNGYTF.